This TCR beta chain is from a study of shared T cell receptors in the human thymus. The CDR3 loop spans 18 amino acids. The V end was cut by 0 bases, the J end by 1 base, with 16 bases between. CDR1 is PRHDT, CDR2 FYEKMQ, per germline (reference sequence). Sequencing used immunoSEQ multiplex PCR; TCRdb keeps in-frame clones, though not all of them. The data show some 700,000 clones, 70% to 90% seen once. The data were also submitted as part of a second study, on human thymus T cells. As that study records: Resections from corrective heart surgery supplied the thymus tissue. Among unrelated individuals, related research reported thymic repertoires that overlapped highly.

This receptor was taken from a girl under three years old with a congenital heart defect. The chain combines TRBV13 with TRBJ2-4, with D possibly being TRBD2 (5 bases). The source material was thymocytes. CDR3 sequence reads: CASSLGRPPSQAKNIQYF. In DNA form, the CDR3 reads TGTGCCAGCAGCTTAGGGCGCCCACCTAGCCAGGCCAAAAACATTCAGTACTTC. Supplemented by reference TRBV13 and TRBJ2-4, the full variable domain reads AAGVIQSPRHLIKEKRETATLKCYPIPRHDTVYWYQQGPGQDPQFLISFYEKMQSDKGSIPDRFSAQQFSDYHSELNMSSLELGDSALYFCASSLGRPPSQAKNIQYFGAGTRLSVL.